Shown below are 25 T cell receptor beta chains from a single sample sequenced in a study of glioma-infiltrating T cells. The iRepertoire nested amplicon-rescue multiplex PCR amplified TCR alpha and beta CDR3s from RNA. TCRdb re-derived calls from the multiplex PCR reads in MiXCR, one entry per CDR3 protein. The data hold approximately 400,000 distinct CDR3 sequences, with 35% to 45% observed a single time. The sequencing sample was made of glioma tissue, nonneoplastic brain tissue, or PBMCs (not recorded which). These receptors all stem from a human donor with low-grade glioma or glioblastoma, undergoing nonglioma brain surgery, or in good health (not recorded which).

This chain joins TRBV6-1 and TRBJ2-7; D uncertain. V was pared by 5 bases and J by 0 bases, with 14 bases between. CDR1 is MNHNS and CDR2 is SASEGT in the germline V gene. The CDR3 is 15 residues long. CDR3 sequence reads: CASSTRVFVSYEQYF. In DNA, the CDR3 is TGTGCCAGCAGTACCCGGGTATTCGTCTCCTACGAGCAGTACTTC.

A few counts support this clonotype. This chain links TRBV12-3 or TRBV12-4 with TRBJ2-1; possibly TRBD2 for D (5 bases). The CDR3 sequence is 13 residues long. V was clipped by 8 bases and J by 4 bases, with 12 bases between them. The CDR3 DNA sequence: TGTGCCAGCTGGGAGCAAGGTTACAATGAGCAGTTCTTC. Amino acid sequence: CASWEQGYNEQFF.

The gene calls are TRBV6-1 and TRBJ2-2, with a possible D match to TRBD1 (6 bases). The CDR3 extends over 16 amino acids. V was pared by 6 bases and J by 4 bases, with 18 bases between. CDR1 is MNHNS, CDR2 SASEGT, per germline. The CDR3 sequence is CASSHPRGFGTGELFF. The CDR3 DNA reads TGTGCCAGCAGCCACCCCAGGGGATTTGGCACCGGGGAGCTGTTTTTT.

This clonotype was seen only once. A much larger clone lies a single base off, so this may be a read error. This sequence joins TRBV27 and TRBJ2-7; TRBD1 aligns across 7 bases. This CDR3 has 14 residues. Germline V gene data show CDR1 as MNHEY and CDR2 as SMNVEV (reference sequence). J was trimmed by 4 bases and V by 3 bases; bases with no gene match: 6. For the CDR3, the DNA is TGTGCCAGCAGTTTGGGCAGGGGGAAGTACGAGCAGTACTTC. Translation: CASSLGRGKYEQYF.

Notes on this clonotype: The junction departs from the called germline gene at one end, perhaps through a read error. The chain is built from TRBV6-1 and TRBJ2-3; perhaps D is TRBD1 or TRBD2 (5 bases each). The germline CDR1 and CDR2 sequences are MNHNS and SASEGT. CDR3 size: 18 residues. The CDR3 sequence: CASRPRGGGAPGTDKQYF. The CDR3 DNA reads TGTGCCAGCAGACCTCGTGGTGGGGGAGCCCCGGGCACAGATAAGCAGTATTTT.

The chain's CDR3 is CASSTPSVASGMSNEQFF. The CDR3 nucleotides are TGTGCCAGCAGTACCCCCTCGGTGGCTAGCGGGATGAGTAATGAGCAGTTCTTC. The J gene is TRBJ2-1, the V gene TRBV6-1; 9 bases line up with TRBD2. After removal of 5 bases from V and 7 bases from J, the junction contained 18 bases not matched to a gene. CDR1 and CDR2 (germline): MNHNS, SASEGT. The CDR3 contains 18 residues.

On this clonotype: This could be a read error, since a much larger clone is one nucleotide away. The final CDR3 position lacks the conserved phenylalanine or tryptophan, pointing to a likely read error. This chain uses TRBV27 with TRBJ2-1; maybe TRBD2 (5 bases). Germline CDR1 MNHEY, CDR2 SMNVEV (reference sequence). The CDR3 contains 13 residues. Trimming removed 2 bases at V and 6 bases at J, with 8 bases between. The CDR3 here is CASSLGLTNEQFS. The CDR3 coding sequence is TGTGCCAGCAGTTTAGGACTTACCAATGAGCAGTTCTCC.

This rearrangement joins TRBV28 to TRBJ2-7, with TRBD2 matching 9 bases. Germline-derived CDR1 and CDR2 are MDHEN and SYDVKM. V lost 5 bases, J lost 6 bases, and 32 bases stayed unmatched. The CDR3 has 22 residues. In DNA, the CDR3 is TGTGCCAGCAGTCCCGGACAAATCACTTTCGGTACGCTACCGGGACTAGCATTCGAGCAGTACTTC. The encoded protein is CASSPGQITFGTLPGLAFEQYF.

This clonotype has a handful of counts. The gene calls are TRBV18 and TRBJ2-1, with D unclear. Trimming removed 1 base from V and 4 bases from J, with 14 bases in between. Germline assignment: CDR1 KGHSH and CDR2 LQKENI. This CDR3 region has 16 residues. The CDR3 region has the DNA TGTGCCAGCTCACCACAGCCAGCCGTCTTTTACAATGAGCAGTTCTTC. Its protein product is CASSPQPAVFYNEQFF.

This clonotype occurred once. The chain employs TRBV6-5 and TRBJ1-1, with TRBD1 as a possible D gene (5 bases). Looked up from germline, CDR1 is MNHEY and CDR2 is SVGAGI. The CDR3 consists of 13 residues. V was shortened by 4 bases and J by 6 bases, with 12 bases between the two germline ends. The CDR3 coding sequence is TGTGCCAGCAGTTCGACAGTGAGCGCTGAAGCTTTCTTT. It yields the protein CASSSTVSAEAFF.

The chain employs TRBV10-3 and TRBJ2-3; possibly TRBD1 for D (6 bases). CDR1 is ENHRY, CDR2 SYGVKD, per germline. The CDR3 is made up of 15 amino acids. Deletions cut 3 bases from V and 5 bases from J, with 15 bases between. CDR3 in DNA: TGTGCCATCAGTGACCTCCTGGACAGTTTAGATACGCAGTATTTT. It yields the protein CAISDLLDSLDTQYF.

The V call is TRBV5-5, the J call TRBJ2-3; no firm D call. Germline CDR1 and CDR2: SGHKS and YYEKEE (reference sequence). CDR3 size: 13 residues. Deletions cut 6 bases from V and 0 bases from J, with 8 bases between. CDR3 sequence (DNA): TGTGCCAGCACGTGGACGAGCACAGATACGCAGTATTTT. This sequence encodes CASTWTSTDTQYF. Full variable domain (outside the CDR3, taken from reference TRBV5-5 and TRBJ2-3): DAGVTQSPTHLIKTRGQQVTLRCSPISGHKSVSWYQQVLGQGPQFIFQYYEKEERGRGNFPDRFSARQFPNYSSELNVNALLLGDSALYLCASTWTSTDTQYFGPGTRLTVL.

J is TRBJ2-5 and V is TRBV20-1; the match to TRBD1 covers 7 bases. The CDR3 consists of 14 residues. The germline V gene has CDR1 DFQATT and CDR2 SNEGSKA (reference sequence). The V gene end was trimmed by 6 bases and the J gene end by 1 base; junction bases not matched to a gene: 8. The CDR3 here is CSAGDSALQETQYF. Here the CDR3 DNA reads TGCAGTGCCGGGGACAGCGCGCTCCAAGAGACCCAGTACTTC.

In this sample, this clonotype turned up a few times. The V call is TRBV20-1, the J call TRBJ1-1; unclear D gene. V lost 2 bases, J lost 8 bases, and 12 bases lay in between. Germline loops: CDR1 DFQATT, CDR2 SNEGSKA (reference sequence). This CDR3 has 12 amino acids. Here the CDR3 DNA reads TGCAGTGCTAGACAAAGAACGGTAGAAGCTTTCTTT. It encodes CSARQRTVEAFF.

As concerns this clonotype: With a much larger clone just one base away, this may be a read error. The chain links TRBV6-2 or TRBV6-3 to TRBJ2-7; D is ambiguous. The CDR3 totals 15 residues. The V gene's germline CDR1 is MNHEY and CDR2 SVGEGT. V shed 0 bases and J shed 4 bases, with 13 bases lying between them. The CDR3 is CASSYSKISPYEQYF. Here the CDR3 DNA reads TGTGCCAGCAGTTACTCCAAGATTTCCCCATACGAGCAGTACTTC.

In this sample, this clonotype turned up a few times. The chain uses TRBV20-1 and TRBJ2-5; D remains ambiguous. CDR3 size: 12 residues. V was pared by 0 bases and J by 5 bases, with 7 bases between. Germline values: CDR1 DFQATT, CDR2 SNEGSKA (reference sequence). Here the CDR3 reads CSARDQSETQYF. DNA of the CDR3: TGCAGTGCTAGAGATCAGTCCGAGACCCAGTACTTC.

This chain links TRBV6-2 or TRBV6-3 with TRBJ1-2, with a possible D match to TRBD1 (5 bases). The germline CDR1 and CDR2 sequences are MNHEY and SVGEGT. Between the trimmed V and J ends, which lost 6 bases and 0 bases, there was a span of 11 bases. This CDR3 spans 14 amino acids. CDR3 bases: TGTGCCAGCAGCGTAGACAGTGCTAACTATGGCTACACCTTC. Its protein product is CASSVDSANYGYTF.

The chain couples TRBV9 to TRBJ2-7, with 11 bases lining up with TRBD1. This CDR3 has 15 residues. Unmatched junction bases numbered 11, after V lost 4 bases and J lost 8 bases. Germline assignment: CDR1 SGDLS and CDR2 YYNGEE. The CDR3 region has the DNA TGTGCCAGCAGCCCGGGACAGGGGGTTCCACTAAAGCAGTACTTC. The encoded protein is CASSPGQGVPLKQYF.

This clonotype appeared a single time. This chain uses TRBV12-5 with TRBJ2-2; perhaps TRBD1 as D (6 bases). This CDR3 comprises 13 residues. CDR1 and CDR2 from the germline V gene are LGHNT and FRNRAP. The germline V and J ends were trimmed by 6 bases and 5 bases, with 10 bases remaining between them. The CDR3 protein is CASGSGETGELFF. In nucleotides, the CDR3 is TGTGCTAGTGGCTCAGGGGAAACCGGGGAGCTGTTTTTT. Drawing the rest from reference TRBV12-5 and TRBJ2-2, the complete variable domain is DARVTQTPRHKVTEMGQEVTMRCQPILGHNTVFWYRQTMMQGLELLAYFRNRAPLDDSGMPKDRFSAEMPDATLATLKIQPSEPRDSAVYFCASGSGETGELFFGEGSRLTVL.

This clonotype was recorded a few times. For the CDR3, the DNA is TGCAGTGCTAGAAAAAGCTCTGGGGCCAACGTCCTGACTTTC. As protein: CSARKSSGANVLTF. This chain connects TRBV20-1 to TRBJ2-6; no reliable D call. Looked up from germline, CDR1 is DFQATT and CDR2 is SNEGSKA (reference sequence). V lost 2 bases and J 0 bases, leaving 5 bases between the germline ends. The CDR3 loop spans 14 amino acids.

This clonotype has a count of ten or more. The rearrangement joins TRBV6-1 to TRBJ1-2; D gene ambiguous. Per the germline V gene, CDR1 is MNHNS and CDR2 is SASEGT. The germline V and J ends were trimmed by 7 bases and 5 bases, with 11 bases remaining between them. This CDR3 comprises 12 residues. The CDR3: CASTTDYYGYTF. DNA for the CDR3: TGTGCCAGCACTACAGATTATTATGGCTACACCTTC.

On this clonotype: The conserved phenylalanine or tryptophan normally closing the CDR3 is absent here, so this likely arose from a read error. V gene TRBV12-3 or TRBV12-4 combines with J gene TRBJ2-1, with a possible D match to TRBD2 (5 bases). V was pared by 4 bases and J by 5 bases, with 12 bases between. This CDR3 is 14 amino acids long. The CDR3: CASSSRAWDNEQFL. The CDR3 region has the DNA TGTGCCAGCAGTTCGCGGGCCTGGGACAATGAGCAGTTCCTC.

The chain couples TRBV19 to TRBJ1-1, with 8 bases lining up with TRBD1. CDR1 is LNHDA, CDR2 SQIVND, per germline (reference sequence). The V gene end was trimmed by 3 bases and the J gene end by 0 bases; junction bases not matched to a gene: 3. The CDR3 sequence is 15 residues long. The CDR3 reads CASSIGQGLNTEAFF. In nucleotides, the CDR3 is TGTGCCAGTAGTATCGGACAGGGCCTGAACACTGAAGCTTTCTTT.

A note on this clonotype: A read error may be the cause here, since a much bigger clone is one base away. The V gene is TRBV6-9, the J gene TRBJ1-4; D not resolved. The CDR3 covers 13 residues. Germline values: CDR1 MNHGY, CDR2 SVAAGI. In DNA, the CDR3 is TGTGCCAGCGGTTACACTATGGGTGAAAAACTGTTTTTT. Translation: CASGYTMGEKLFF.

The V gene is TRBV6-6, the J gene TRBJ2-7; D could derive from TRBD1 or TRBD2 (5 bases each). This CDR3 spans 14 amino acids. V gave up 6 bases and J gave up 7 bases, with 19 bases separating them. Looked up from germline, CDR1 is MNHNY and CDR2 is SVGAGI (reference sequence). CDR3 bases: TGTGCCAGCAGACAACCGGGACCGTACAATGAGCAGTACTTC. Protein product: CASRQPGPYNEQYF.